The present entry profiles one T cell receptor beta chain with its context. Its recognized antigen is unknown. Base qualities are not provided; no much larger clone lies one nucleotide away. Participants in the prospective study were enrolled through a virtual design, were aged roughly 18 to 90 years, and lived in approximately 25 United States geographic areas. To assign participants to cohorts, the prospective study relied on clinical history that participants themselves reported in a screening survey and a study questionnaire. Exposed participants had been in contact with someone with a PCR-confirmed or clinician-diagnosed COVID-19 case within 2 weeks of study entry. Mobile phlebotomists in the prospective study collected whole blood, serum and a nasopharyngeal or oropharyngeal swab from every participant. Over a roughly 2-month period, participants in the prospective study had the option of providing additional blood draws and questionnaires. Before DNA extraction, blood samples from the prospective study were shipped at room temperature or frozen.

The germline V gene gives CDR1 as MDHEN and CDR2 as SYDVKM. The CDR3 covers 15 residues, taking in both the cysteine and the phenylalanine. Only the CDR3 portion is preserved as DNA: 45 bases, with reading frame beginning at the first base. The V end loses 6 bases and the J end loses 5 bases, and a stretch of 17 bases separates them. TCRbeta CDR3 regions were amplified from genomic DNA by means of the immunoSEQ Assay, a bias-controlled multiplex PCR. The published analysis was carried out like this. Nucleated cell counts per sample were estimated from amplification of reference gene primers within the assay. To quantify the absolute abundance of each unique TCRbeta CDR3 rearrangement, sequence reads were collapsed and filtered. For each sample, productive Simpson clonality was calculated by taking the square root of Simpson's diversity index across productive rearrangements. TCRdb carries this immuneACCESS record with in-frame sequences only. Its versions omit some clonotypes, under half of them owing to an unresolved V gene in the studies checked, with the rest unexplained. V, J and clone size were drawn from that table, and D and trimming were deduced from the DNA. For this sample the table gives 65,000 or so clones, of which about 66% were detected only once. The ten largest clones represent roughly 49% of the sample.

The data are from a study of blood T cell repertoires in COVID-19 (dated by TCRdb to about 2020). Describing the broader study: The collaborator samples originated in the United States, Italy and Spain and spanned the acute and convalescent phases of COVID-19. Where HLA class I and class II types were available, the types were taken from metadata supplied by the sample provider, not from assay-based typing. The repertoires were made available in a free public database intended to serve as a resource for research on the immune response to SARS-CoV-2. Subjects who had been exposed to COVID-19, were actively infected with it, or had recovered from it provided the deeply sampled blood TCRbeta repertoires that made up the dataset. The material from the prospective study consisted of cDNA or gDNA derived from T cells, B-cell-depleted T cells, or PBMCs. A de-identified subject ID, COVID-19 status, age in years and sex were almost always included in the sample metadata. The samples were drawn from the first 160 participants of the ongoing ImmuneRACE study and from under 1,500 subjects provided by 6 global collaborators.

Overall study results and their limits: The quantity of clinical and demographic metadata differed by source and by participant and was supplied without curation.

The sequence was collected from a woman between 55 and 75 years old who had been exposed to COVID-19. The sample consisted of PBMCs or T cells enriched from blood (not recorded which). The chain couples TRBV28 to TRBJ1-5, and the D gene may be TRBD1, 5 bases matching. Here is the DNA: TGTGCCAGCAGGCCGGGGGGGAGGGGTCATCAGCCCCAGCATTTT. Protein translation: CASRPGGRGHQPQHF.